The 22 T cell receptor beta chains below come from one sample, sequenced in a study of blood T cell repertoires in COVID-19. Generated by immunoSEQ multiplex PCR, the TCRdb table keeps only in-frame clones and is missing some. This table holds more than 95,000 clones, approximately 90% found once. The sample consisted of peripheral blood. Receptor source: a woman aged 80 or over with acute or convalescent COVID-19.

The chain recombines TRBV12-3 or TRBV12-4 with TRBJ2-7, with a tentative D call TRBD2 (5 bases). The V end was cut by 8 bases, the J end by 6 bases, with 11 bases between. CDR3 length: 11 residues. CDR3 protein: CASGESFEQYF. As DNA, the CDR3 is TGTGCCAGCGGGGAGTCTTTCGAGCAGTACTTC.

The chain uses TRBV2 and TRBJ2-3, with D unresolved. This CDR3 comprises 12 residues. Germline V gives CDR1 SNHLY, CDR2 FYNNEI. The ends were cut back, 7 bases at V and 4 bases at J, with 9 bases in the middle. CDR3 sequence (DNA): TGTGCCAGCAAGCGAGGCCCAGATACGCAGTATTTT. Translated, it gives CASKRGPDTQYF. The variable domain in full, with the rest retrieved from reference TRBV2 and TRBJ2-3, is EPEVTQTPSHQVTQMGQEVILRCVPISNHLYFYWYRQILGQKVEFLVSFYNNEISEKSEIFDDQFSVERPDGSNFTLKIRSTKLEDSAMYFCASKRGPDTQYFGPGTRLTVL.

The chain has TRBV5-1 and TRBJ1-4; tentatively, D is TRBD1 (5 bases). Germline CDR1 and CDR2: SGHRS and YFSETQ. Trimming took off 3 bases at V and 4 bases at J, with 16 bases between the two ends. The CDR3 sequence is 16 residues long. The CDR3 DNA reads TGCGCCAGCAGCTACGGGGGTTCTCTCGTTAATGAAAAACTGTTTTTT. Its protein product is CASSYGGSLVNEKLFF.

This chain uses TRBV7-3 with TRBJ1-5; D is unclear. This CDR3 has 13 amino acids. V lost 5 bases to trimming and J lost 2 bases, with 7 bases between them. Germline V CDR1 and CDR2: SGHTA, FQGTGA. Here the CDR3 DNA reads TGTGCCAGCAGCCAGGTAGGCAATCAGCCCCAGCATTTT. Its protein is CASSQVGNQPQHF.

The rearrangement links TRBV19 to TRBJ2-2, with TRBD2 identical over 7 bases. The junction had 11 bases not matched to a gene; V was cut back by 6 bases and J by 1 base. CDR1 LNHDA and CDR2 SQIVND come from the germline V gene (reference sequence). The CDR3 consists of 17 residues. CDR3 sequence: CASRSPSGGGNTGELFF. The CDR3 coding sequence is TGTGCCAGTAGATCCCCTTCGGGCGGGGGGAACACCGGGGAGCTGTTTTTT.

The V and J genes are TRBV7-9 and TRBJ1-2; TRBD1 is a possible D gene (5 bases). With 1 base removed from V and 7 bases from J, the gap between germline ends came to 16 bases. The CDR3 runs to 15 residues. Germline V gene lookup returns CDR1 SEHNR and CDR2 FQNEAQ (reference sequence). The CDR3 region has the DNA TGTGCCAGCAGCTTAGTGTTCGGAGGGAGGGGTGGCTACACCTTC. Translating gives CASSLVFGGRGGYTF.

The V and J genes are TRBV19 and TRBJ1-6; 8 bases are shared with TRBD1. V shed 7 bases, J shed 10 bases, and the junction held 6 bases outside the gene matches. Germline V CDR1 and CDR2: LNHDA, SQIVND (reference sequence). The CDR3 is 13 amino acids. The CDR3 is CASKGTGGSPLHF. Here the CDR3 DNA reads TGTGCCAGTAAGGGGACAGGAGGGTCACCCCTCCACTTT.

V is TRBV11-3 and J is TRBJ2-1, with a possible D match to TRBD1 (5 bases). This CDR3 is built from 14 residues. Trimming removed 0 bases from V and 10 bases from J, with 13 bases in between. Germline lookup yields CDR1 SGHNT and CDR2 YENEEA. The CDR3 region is CASSLEQGEGEQFF. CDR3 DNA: TGTGCCAGCAGCTTAGAGCAGGGTGAAGGCGAGCAGTTCTTC.

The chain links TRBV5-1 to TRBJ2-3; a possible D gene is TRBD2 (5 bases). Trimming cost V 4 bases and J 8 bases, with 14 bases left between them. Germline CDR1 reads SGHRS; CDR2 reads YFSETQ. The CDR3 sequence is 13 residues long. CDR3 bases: TGCGCCAGCAGCGTAAATATTGGAGGTACGCAGTATTTT. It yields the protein CASSVNIGGTQYF.

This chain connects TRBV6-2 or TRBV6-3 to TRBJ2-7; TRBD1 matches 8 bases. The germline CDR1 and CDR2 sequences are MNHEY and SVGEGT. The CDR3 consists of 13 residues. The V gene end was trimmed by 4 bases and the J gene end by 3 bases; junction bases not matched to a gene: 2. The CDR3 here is CASSFDRGYEQYF. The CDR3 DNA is TGTGCCAGCAGTTTCGACAGGGGCTACGAGCAGTACTTC.

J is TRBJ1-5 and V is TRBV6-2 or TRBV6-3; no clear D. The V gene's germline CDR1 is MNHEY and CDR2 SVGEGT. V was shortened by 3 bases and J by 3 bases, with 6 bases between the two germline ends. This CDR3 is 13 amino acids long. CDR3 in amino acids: CASSYTVNQPQHF. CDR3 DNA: TGTGCCAGCAGTTATACAGTCAATCAGCCCCAGCATTTT.

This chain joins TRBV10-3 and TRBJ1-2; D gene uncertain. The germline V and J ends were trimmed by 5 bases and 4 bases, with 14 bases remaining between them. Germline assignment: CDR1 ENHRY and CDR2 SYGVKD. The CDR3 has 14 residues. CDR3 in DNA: TGTGCCATCAGTTCCGCAGTTCCACCCTATGGCTACACCTTC. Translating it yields CAISSAVPPYGYTF.

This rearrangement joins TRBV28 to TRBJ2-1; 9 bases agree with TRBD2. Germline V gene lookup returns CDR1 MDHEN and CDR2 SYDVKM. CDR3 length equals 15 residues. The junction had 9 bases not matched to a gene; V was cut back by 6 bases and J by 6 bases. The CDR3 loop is CASSETSGLTNEQFF. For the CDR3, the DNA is TGTGCCAGCAGCGAGACTAGCGGACTTACCAATGAGCAGTTCTTC.

CDR3 nucleotide sequence: TGTGCCAGCAGCTTAGGGGGACAGAGCAATCAGCCCCAGCATTTT. Translating gives CASSLGGQSNQPQHF. V is TRBV7-6 and J is TRBJ1-5, with 7 bases identical to TRBD1. Germline loops: CDR1 SGHVS, CDR2 FNYEAQ. After removal of 1 base from V and 1 base from J, the junction contained 1 base not matched to a gene. CDR3 length equals 15 residues.

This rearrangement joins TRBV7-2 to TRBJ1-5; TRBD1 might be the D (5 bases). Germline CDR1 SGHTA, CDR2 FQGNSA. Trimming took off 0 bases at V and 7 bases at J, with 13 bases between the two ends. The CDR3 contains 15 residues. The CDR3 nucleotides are TGTGCCAGCAGCTTAGCGCAGGGAATAGGGCAGCCCCAGCATTTT. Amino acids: CASSLAQGIGQPQHF.

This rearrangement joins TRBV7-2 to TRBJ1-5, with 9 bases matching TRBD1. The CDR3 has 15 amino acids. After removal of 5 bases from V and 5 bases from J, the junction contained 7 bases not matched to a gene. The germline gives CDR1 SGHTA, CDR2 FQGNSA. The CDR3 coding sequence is TGTGCCAGCAGCACAGGGGGCGGAACGCATCAGCCCCAGCATTTT. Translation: CASSTGGGTHQPQHF.

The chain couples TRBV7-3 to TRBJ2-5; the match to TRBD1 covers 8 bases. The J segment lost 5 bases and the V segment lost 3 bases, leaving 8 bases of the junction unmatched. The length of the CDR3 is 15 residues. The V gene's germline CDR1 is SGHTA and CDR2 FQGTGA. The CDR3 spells CASSLTGALGETQYF. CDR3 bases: TGTGCCAGCAGCTTGACAGGGGCCTTAGGGGAGACCCAGTACTTC. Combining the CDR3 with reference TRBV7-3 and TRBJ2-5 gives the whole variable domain GAGVSQTPSNKVTEKGKYVELRCDPISGHTALYWYRQSLGQGPEFLIYFQGTGAADDSGLPNDRFFAVRPEGSVSTLKIQRTERGDSAVYLCASSLTGALGETQYFGPGTRLLVL.

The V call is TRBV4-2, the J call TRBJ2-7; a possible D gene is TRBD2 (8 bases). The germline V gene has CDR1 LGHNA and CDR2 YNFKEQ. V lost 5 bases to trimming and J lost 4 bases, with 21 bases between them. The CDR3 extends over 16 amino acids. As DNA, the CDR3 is TGTGCCAGCAGCTCAGGGGGAACTAGCGGAGATTACGAGCAGTACTTC. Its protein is CASSSGGTSGDYEQYF.

The CDR3 coding sequence is TGCAGCGTTGCTGGGACAATGAACACTGAAGCTTTCTTT. It codes for CSVAGTMNTEAFF. The J gene is TRBJ1-1, the V gene TRBV29-1, with D possibly being TRBD1 (6 bases). The CDR3 length is 13 residues. Trimming cost V 4 bases and J 0 bases, with 9 bases left between them. Germline V gives CDR1 SQVTM, CDR2 ANQGSEA.

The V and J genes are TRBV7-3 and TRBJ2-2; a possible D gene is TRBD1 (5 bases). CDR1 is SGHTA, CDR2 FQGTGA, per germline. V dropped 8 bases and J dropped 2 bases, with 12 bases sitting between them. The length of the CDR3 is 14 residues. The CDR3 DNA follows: TGTGCCAGCGAAAGGACACCCAACACCGGGGAGCTGTTTTTT. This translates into CASERTPNTGELFF.

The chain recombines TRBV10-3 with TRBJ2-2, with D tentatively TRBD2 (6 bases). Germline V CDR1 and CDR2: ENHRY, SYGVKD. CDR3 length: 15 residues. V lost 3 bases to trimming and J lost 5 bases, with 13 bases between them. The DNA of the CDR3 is TGTGCCATCAGTGATTCGTCAGGGAGGACCGGGGAGCTGTTTTTT. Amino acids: CAISDSSGRTGELFF.

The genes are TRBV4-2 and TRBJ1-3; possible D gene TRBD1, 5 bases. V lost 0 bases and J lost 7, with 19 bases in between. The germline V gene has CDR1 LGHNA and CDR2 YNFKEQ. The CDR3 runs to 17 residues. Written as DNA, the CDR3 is TGTGCCAGCAGCCAAGATGGAAACAGGATAAATGTCAACACCATATATTTT. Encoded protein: CASSQDGNRINVNTIYF.